This T cell receptor (beta chain) was profiled in a study of T-cell memory formation after mild COVID-19. TCRdb independently ran MiXCR on the 5' RACE reads; one entry per CDR3 protein. The sample shows hundreds of thousands of distinct CDR3 sequences, under 30% of them seen only once. The CDR3 length is 19 residues. Germline loops: CDR1 KGHSH, CDR2 LQKENI. With V trimmed by 1 base and J by 2 bases, 8 bases remained unmatched. Sequencing used PBMCs or a T cell subset sorted from them (not recorded which). The clonotype originates from an adult woman who had mild COVID-19 (a few samples of this study predate the infection). Cell type and time point are not known. This chain uses TRBV18 with TRBJ2-6; 10 bases are shared with TRBD1. CDR3 in DNA: TGTGCCAGCTCACCACTACCGGGACAGGGGATAGCTGGGGCCAACGTCCTGACTTTC. Residues: CASSPLPGQGIAGANVLTF.